This T cell receptor beta chain was sequenced during a study of blood T cell repertoires in COVID-19. Study-wide context: Italy, Spain and the United States were the sources of the convalescent and acute COVID-19 samples. From T cells, B-cell-depleted T cells, or PBMCs came the material, which was cDNA or gDNA.

The CDR3 has 16 residues. From germline, CDR1 is GTSNPN and CDR2 SVGIG (reference sequence). Unmatched junction bases numbered 8, after V lost 4 bases and J lost 4 bases. Here immunoSEQ multiplex PCR was the method, and the copy in TCRdb shows in-frame clones only, minus some. Of 250,000 or so clones in the sample, around 90% were seen once. Recruitment covered some 25 US areas and drew participants whose ages spanned 18 to 89 years. Donors were grouped by their self-reported clinical history. This clonotype was sampled from a middle-aged man who had been exposed to COVID-19. V usage is TRBV30 and J usage is TRBJ2-1, with 12 bases fitting TRBD2. The sequencing input was PBMCs or T cells enriched from blood (not recorded which). The CDR3 DNA follows: TGTGCCTGGAACGGACTAGCGGGATTCTCGTACAATGAGCAGTTCTTC. As protein: CAWNGLAGFSYNEQFF.